The entry that follows covers one T cell receptor (beta chain) sequence. Its cognate antigen is unknown. From blood CD8+ and CD4+ T cells, TCR beta sequences were generated. Patients with Susac syndrome met diagnostic criteria that were recently defined for definite or probable disease. The authors reverse transcribed roughly 0.5 to 1 ug RNA with random hexamers. TCRdb redid the calling of the immunoSEQ multiplex PCR reads with MiXCR, one entry per CDR3 protein. This table holds some 140,000 distinct CDR3 sequences, roughly 94% found once. This sample is part of a study of CD8 T cells in Susac syndrome. Study conclusions and caveats: The study conceded that its TCR sequencing and HLA analysis involved relatively few individuals. CD8+ clonal expansion in Susac was maximal in TEMRA cells and in active patients.

The receptor was derived from a human donor with Susac syndrome. Specimen: CD8+ T cells from PBMCs.

This chain's CDR3 is CAWKFPSASGVYNEQFF. In DNA form, the CDR3 reads TGTGCCTGGAAATTCCCTTCTGCTAGCGGGGTATACAATGAGCAGTTCTTC. V usage is TRBV30 and J usage is TRBJ2-1, with 9 bases lining up with TRBD2. Trimming at V came to 4 bases and at J to 4 bases, leaving 14 bases not matched to a gene. The CDR3 sequence is 17 residues long. Per germline, CDR1 GTSNPN and CDR2 SVGIG (reference sequence).